The next 6 T cell receptor beta chains were all read from a single sample in a study of OX40 agonist ivuxolimab in advanced cancers. Library creation used the immunoSEQ multiplex PCR assay. The source is immuneACCESS, and TCRdb retained only in-frame sequences with V and J called. Part of the clones is not carried over; for the studies checked, unresolved V genes explain less than half of this, and the remainder is unexplained. Present in this sample are tens of thousands of clones, roughly 80% of which were seen just once. The top ten constitute around 2% of the sample. Here the sequenced sample was CD4+ or CD8+ T cells sorted from blood, taken in a trial of the OX40 agonist ivuxolimab. These receptors were collected from an adult with an advanced solid tumor such as melanoma, head and neck, liver or kidney cancer.

V is TRBV2 and J is TRBJ1-5; D possibly corresponds to TRBD1 (5 bases). The V end lost 1 base, the J end lost 5 bases, and 12 bases lay between the germline ends. Per the germline V gene, CDR1 is SNHLY and CDR2 is FYNNEI. The CDR3 is 15 amino acids. The CDR3 DNA is TGTGCCAGCAGTGAAGTATCAGGCAGGGATCAGCCCCAGCATTTT. Translation: CASSEVSGRDQPQHF. Full variable domain (rest looked up from reference TRBV2 and TRBJ1-5): EPEVTQTPSHQVTQMGQEVILRCVPISNHLYFYWYRQILGQKVEFLVSFYNNEISEKSEIFDDQFSVERPDGSNFTLKIRSTKLEDSAMYFCASSEVSGRDQPQHFGDGTRLSIL.

The chain uses TRBV10-3 and TRBJ2-7; TRBD1 agrees at 8 bases. In germline, CDR1 is ENHRY, CDR2 SYGVKD. The CDR3 runs to 16 residues. Trimming removed 2 bases from V and 3 bases from J; junction bases left unmatched: 9. Here the CDR3 reads CAISETNRQGNYEQYF. The CDR3 DNA reads as TGTGCCATCAGTGAGACCAATCGACAGGGGAACTACGAGCAGTACTTC.

A note on this clone: Given a much more abundant clone one base away, this may be a read error. Other DNA sequences within the sample encode an identical CDR3. V usage is TRBV2 and J usage is TRBJ1-2, with D possibly TRBD1 on 6 matching bases. Germline V gene sequence: CDR1 SNHLY, CDR2 FYNNEI. The CDR3 totals 14 residues. CDR3 sequence reads: CASRGQTDHYGYTF. As DNA, the CDR3 is TGTGCCAGCCGAGGACAGACAGACCACTATGGTTACACCTTC.

This clone has only one observation. This chain joins TRBV7-9 and TRBJ1-5; no reliable D call. CDR1 and CDR2 (germline): SEHNR, FQNEAQ (reference sequence). This CDR3 contains 13 residues. V lost 8 bases to trimming and J lost 0 bases, with 8 bases between them. Here the CDR3 reads CASGIDSNQPQHF. In DNA form, the CDR3 reads TGTGCCAGCGGTATAGATAGCAATCAGCCCCAGCATTTT.

This clone was counted between two and nine times. The chain employs TRBV10-2 and TRBJ2-7, with 10 bases matching TRBD2. The CDR3 runs to 13 residues. Trimming removed 8 bases from V and 6 bases from J; junction bases left unmatched: 7. Germline V gene lookup returns CDR1 WSHSY and CDR2 SAAADI. The CDR3 DNA reads as TGCGCCAGCCGGCTAGCGGGAGAACGCGAGCAGTACTTC. Its protein is CASRLAGEREQYF.

This sequence joins TRBV28 and TRBJ2-7; D tentatively reads TRBD1 or TRBD2 (5 bases each). V was cut by 7 bases and J by 1 base, with 14 bases left in between. This CDR3 has 14 residues. Germline-derived CDR1 and CDR2 are MDHEN and SYDVKM. The CDR3 DNA is TGTGCCAGCACTGGCGCCGGGGCTTCCTACGAGCAGTACTTC. It codes for CASTGAGASYEQYF.